This T cell receptor beta chain was recovered during a study of identical twins. Study-level findings and limits: Zero-insertion analyses might be partly confounded by invariant T cells like MAIT and iNKT.

CDR1 is SGHRS and CDR2 is YFSETQ in the germline V gene. This CDR3 has 15 amino acids. J lost 1 base, V lost 3 bases, and 4 bases had no gene match. Healthy Caucasians made up all donors. Regarding this clonotype: Its antigen remains unknown.

TCRdb processed the 5' RACE reads anew with MiXCR; each CDR3 protein has one entry. The data hold some 320,000 distinct CDR3 sequences, with 12% observed a single time. These data were also filed under a second study, of yellow fever vaccine responses in identical twins.

V is TRBV5-1 and J is TRBJ1-1; 9 bases line up with TRBD1. Sequencing was performed on CD8+ T cells sorted from blood. This receptor was identified in a young woman in good health. CDR3 sequence: CASSWRDRENTEAFF. In DNA form, the CDR3 reads TGCGCCAGCAGCTGGCGGGACAGGGAGAACACTGAAGCTTTCTTT.